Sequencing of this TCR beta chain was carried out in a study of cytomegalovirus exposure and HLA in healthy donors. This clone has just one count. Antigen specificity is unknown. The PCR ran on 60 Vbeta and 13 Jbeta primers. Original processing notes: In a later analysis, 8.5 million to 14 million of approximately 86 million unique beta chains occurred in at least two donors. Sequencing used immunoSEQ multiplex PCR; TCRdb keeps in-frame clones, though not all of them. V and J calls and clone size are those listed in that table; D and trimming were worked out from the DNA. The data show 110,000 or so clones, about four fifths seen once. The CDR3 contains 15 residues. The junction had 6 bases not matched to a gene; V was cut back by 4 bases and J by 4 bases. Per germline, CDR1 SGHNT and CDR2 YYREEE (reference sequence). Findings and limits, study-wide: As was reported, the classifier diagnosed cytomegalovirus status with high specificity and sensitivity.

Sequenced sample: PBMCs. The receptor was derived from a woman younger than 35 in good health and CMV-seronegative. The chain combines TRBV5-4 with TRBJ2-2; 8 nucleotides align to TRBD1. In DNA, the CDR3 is TGTGCCAGCAGCCCGGGGACAGGCGTCACCGGGGAGCTGTTTTTT. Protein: CASSPGTGVTGELFF.